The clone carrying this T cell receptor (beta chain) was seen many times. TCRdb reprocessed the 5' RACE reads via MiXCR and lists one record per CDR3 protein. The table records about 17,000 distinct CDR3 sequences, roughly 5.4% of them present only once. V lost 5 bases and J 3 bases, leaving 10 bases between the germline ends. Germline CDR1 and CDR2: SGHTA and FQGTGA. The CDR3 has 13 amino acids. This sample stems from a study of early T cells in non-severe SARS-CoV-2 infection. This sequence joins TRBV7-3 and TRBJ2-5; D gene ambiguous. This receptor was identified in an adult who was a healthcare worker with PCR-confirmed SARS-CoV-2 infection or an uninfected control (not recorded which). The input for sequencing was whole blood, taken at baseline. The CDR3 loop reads CASSPPGKETQYF. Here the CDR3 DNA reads TGTGCCAGCAGCCCCCCCGGCAAAGAGACCCAGTACTTC. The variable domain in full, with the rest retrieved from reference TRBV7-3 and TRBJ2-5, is GAGVSQTPSNKVTEKGKYVELRCDPISGHTALYWYRQSLGQGPEFLIYFQGTGAADDSGLPNDRFFAVRPEGSVSTLKIQRTERGDSAVYLCASSPPGKETQYFGPGTRLLVL.